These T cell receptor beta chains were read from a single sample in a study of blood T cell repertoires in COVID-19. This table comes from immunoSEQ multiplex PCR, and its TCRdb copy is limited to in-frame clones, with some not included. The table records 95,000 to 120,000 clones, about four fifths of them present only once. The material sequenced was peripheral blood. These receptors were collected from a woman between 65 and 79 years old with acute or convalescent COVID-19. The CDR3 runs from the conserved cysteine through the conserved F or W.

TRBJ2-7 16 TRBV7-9 CASSPGQGAKTTKQYF
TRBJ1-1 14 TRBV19 CASSAGLLGTEAFF
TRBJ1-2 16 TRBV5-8 CASSLVGQGSNYGYTF
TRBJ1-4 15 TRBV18 CASSPSGTVDEKLFF
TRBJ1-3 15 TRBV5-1 CASSQGGQAGNTIYF
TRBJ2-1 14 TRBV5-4 CASTGTSVKNEQFF
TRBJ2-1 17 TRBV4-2 CASSRSIRGGSYNEQFF
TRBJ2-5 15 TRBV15 CATRPPGLAPETQYF
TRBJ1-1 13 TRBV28 CASSPPPPVEAFF
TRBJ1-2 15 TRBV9 CASSVEVDMNYGYTF
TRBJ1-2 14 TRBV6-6 CASSPSRAGGGYTF
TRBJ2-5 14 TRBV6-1 CASSEADGGWTQYF
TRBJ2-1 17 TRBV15 CATSRGSGRGTSNEQFF
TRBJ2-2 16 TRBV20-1 CSASAGVGADTGELFF
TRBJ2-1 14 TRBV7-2 CASSLGRAYNEQFF
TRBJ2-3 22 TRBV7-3 CASSLSPSGTSGGLLITDTQYF
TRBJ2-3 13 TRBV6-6 CASSSTVTDTQYF
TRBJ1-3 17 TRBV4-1 CASSQVSRLQGGNTIYF
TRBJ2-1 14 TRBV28 CASTLAGLGNEQFF
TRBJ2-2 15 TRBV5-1 CASSPSTGTDGELFF
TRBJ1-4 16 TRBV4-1 CASSQDPLQGAEKLFF
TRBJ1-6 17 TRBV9 CASSPQLEGNSGSPLHF
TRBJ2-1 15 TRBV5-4 CASSLNLAGLDEQFF
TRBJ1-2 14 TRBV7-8 CASSPGGSADGYTF
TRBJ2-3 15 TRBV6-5 CASRIGDRNTDTQYF
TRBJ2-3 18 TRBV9 CASSVGLMSGGITDTQYF
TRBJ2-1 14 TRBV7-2 CASSTFRGDNEQFF
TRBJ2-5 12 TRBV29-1 CSISRDQETQYF
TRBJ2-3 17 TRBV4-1 CASSPRGAGGGTDTQYF
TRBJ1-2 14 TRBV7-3 CASSLYGTNYGYTF
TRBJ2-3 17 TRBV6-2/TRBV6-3 CASSHQGQRTSTDTQYF
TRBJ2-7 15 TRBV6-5 CASSYSLDYSYEQYF
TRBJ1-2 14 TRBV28 CASSFGTGPYGYTF
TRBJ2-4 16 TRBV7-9 CASSSAGLAGKNIQYF
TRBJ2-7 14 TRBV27 CASQSGLAIGEQYF
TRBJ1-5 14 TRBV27 CATIQGFCNQPQHF
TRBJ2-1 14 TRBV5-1 CASSKREGRNEQFF